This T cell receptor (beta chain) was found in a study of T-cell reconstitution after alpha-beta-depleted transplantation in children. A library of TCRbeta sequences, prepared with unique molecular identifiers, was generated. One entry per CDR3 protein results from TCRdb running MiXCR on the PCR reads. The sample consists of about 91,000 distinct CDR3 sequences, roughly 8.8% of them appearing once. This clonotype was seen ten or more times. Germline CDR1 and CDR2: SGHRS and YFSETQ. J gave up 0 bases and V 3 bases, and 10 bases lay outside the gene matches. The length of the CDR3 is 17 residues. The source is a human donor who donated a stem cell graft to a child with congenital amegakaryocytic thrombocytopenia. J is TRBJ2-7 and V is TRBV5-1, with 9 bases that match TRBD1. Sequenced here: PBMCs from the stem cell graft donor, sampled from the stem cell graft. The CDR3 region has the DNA TGCGCCAGCAGCTGGACCGGGACAGGGAGAAGCTCCTACGAGCAGTACTTC. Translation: CASSWTGTGRSSYEQYF.